What follows are 27 T cell receptor beta chains derived from one specimen sequenced in a study of regulatory T cells in long-lasting Graves disease (dated by TCRdb to 2020 to 2022). Read against the paper, the sample's time point label means: newly diagnosed GD, antithyroid drugs for less than 3 months. For both TCR sequencing and RNA sequencing, RNA was extracted from PBMCs in TRIzol. Library method: multiplex PCR. The sequencing machine was an Illumina HiSeq 4000. To build TCR beta libraries, CDR3 regions were amplified by Arm-PCR using iRepertoire HTBI primers. TCRdb ran its own pipeline on the public reads, namely fastp trimming at Q25 and MiXCR clone calling, and kept in-frame beta chains. Rows matching on CDR3 protein sequence are summarized as one entry with the most common DNA and genes. The sample table shows 530,000 or so distinct CDR3 sequences, and roughly 12% are seen once. The ten largest clonotypes hold approximately 9.3% of the sample.

This same sample was also taken into another study, of T cells in Graves' hyperthyroidism and ophthalmopathy.

The material was peripheral blood mononuclear cells (PBMCs), obtained at new diagnosis, from a patient treated with antithyroid drugs. Receptors were obtained from a man younger than 45 with Graves disease. Donor details come from another sample of the same person, matched by shared clones.

This clonotype was found many times. The chain links TRBV27 to TRBJ2-1; D might be TRBD2 (6 bases). This CDR3 comprises 15 residues. Germline values: CDR1 MNHEY, CDR2 SMNVEV (reference sequence). V was pared by 7 bases and J by 9 bases, with 22 bases between. The CDR3 loop is CASIWSGVSPGEQFF. The DNA of the CDR3 is TGTGCCAGCATCTGGTCGGGAGTAAGTCCGGGTGAGCAGTTCTTC.

This clonotype was seen ten or more times. The chain uses TRBV29-1 and TRBJ2-7, with 8 bases identical to TRBD1. The germline gives CDR1 SQVTM, CDR2 ANQGSEA. The CDR3 is 14 amino acids. With V trimmed by 5 bases and J by 5 bases, 11 bases remained unmatched. The CDR3: CSVSPGTGSHEQYF. CDR3 nucleotide sequence: TGCAGCGTTAGCCCTGGGACAGGTTCCCACGAGCAGTACTTC.

This clonotype was counted ten times or more. This chain joins TRBV6-5 and TRBJ1-5, with D possibly being TRBD1 (5 bases). In germline, CDR1 is MNHEY, CDR2 SVGAGI. V was clipped by 1 base and J by 7 bases, with 8 bases between them. The length of the CDR3 is 13 residues. The CDR3: CASSYLEGQPQHF. CDR3 DNA sequence: TGTGCCAGCAGTTACTTGGAGGGGCAGCCCCAGCATTTT.

This clonotype was observed at least ten times. V usage is TRBV5-6 and J usage is TRBJ2-1, with D possibly being TRBD1 (6 bases). The CDR3 runs to 12 residues. CDR1 is SGHDT and CDR2 is YYEEEE in the germline V gene. V lost 0 bases, J lost 10 bases, and 8 bases lay in between. CDR3 nucleotides: TGTGCCAGCAGCTTGGGCGACAGGGAGCAGTTCTTC. Protein: CASSLGDREQFF.

This clonotype was observed at least ten times. At one of its ends the junction is not consistent with the germline gene, which may arise from a read error. The chain joins TRBV3-1 to TRBJ2-3; D gene uncertain. This CDR3 spans 14 amino acids. Germline assignment: CDR1 LGHDT and CDR2 YNNKEL (reference sequence). CDR3 residues: CASSQEANTYTQYF. DNA for the CDR3: TGTGCCAGCAGCCAAGAGGCAAACACATATACGCAGTATTTT.

This clonotype was seen at least ten times. The rearrangement uses TRBV5-1 and TRBJ1-2, with no clear D. This CDR3 has 14 residues. Per germline, CDR1 SGHRS and CDR2 YFSETQ. V was cut by 4 bases and J by 3 bases, with 13 bases left in between. The chain's CDR3 is CASSPSDGDYGYTF. CDR3 nucleotides: TGCGCCAGCAGCCCATCGGACGGCGACTATGGCTACACCTTC.

In its sample, this clonotype was seen a few times. One end of the junction varies from germline; a read error may be responsible. This chain uses TRBV29-1 with TRBJ1-4; TRBD1 matches 7 bases. The germline V gene has CDR1 SQVTM and CDR2 ANQGSEA. The CDR3 consists of 14 residues. DNA of the CDR3: TGCAGCGTTTCTACCGGGACAGCGGGTGAAAAACTGCTTTTT. Translated: CSVSTGTAGEKLLF.

This clonotype showed up many times. This chain connects TRBV20-1 to TRBJ1-1, with D perhaps matching TRBD1 (6 bases). Germline lookup yields CDR1 DFQATT and CDR2 SNEGSKA (reference sequence). The CDR3 sequence is 15 residues long. V lost 3 bases, J lost 5 bases, and 19 bases lay in between. The CDR3 DNA is TGCAGTGCTAGGGGGGCGCAGGACCCCAGGACTGAAGCTTTCTTT. Amino acids: CSARGAQDPRTEAFF.

This clonotype has more than one count but fewer than ten. This chain links TRBV30 with TRBJ2-3, with 9 bases fitting TRBD2. CDR1 GTSNPN and CDR2 SVGIG come from the germline V gene (reference sequence). V lost 2 bases and J lost 0; bases outside the gene matches: 6. The CDR3 is 16 amino acids. CDR3 DNA sequence: TGTGCCTGGAGTACCAAACTAGCGGGTAGCACAGATACGCAGTATTTT. It translates to CAWSTKLAGSTDTQYF.

Points on this clonotype: A read error may explain this, as a much larger clone is one base away. The rearrangement uses TRBV29-1 and TRBJ2-3; a weak D match, TRBD1 (6 bases). This CDR3 is built from 15 residues. The germline V gene has CDR1 SQVTM and CDR2 ANQGSEA. V lost 6 bases and J lost 4, with 20 bases in between. In DNA form, the CDR3 reads TGCAGCGTGGGGGCGGGCCGGACCAGCGCAGATACGCAGTATTTT. It is translated as CSVGAGRTSADTQYF.

This clonotype was counted at least ten times. The chain employs TRBV11-2 and TRBJ2-2; D is possibly TRBD2 (6 bases). This CDR3 has 16 residues. Germline V lookup: CDR1 SGHAT, CDR2 FQNNGV. Deletions cut 3 bases from V and 3 bases from J, with 14 bases between. In DNA form, the CDR3 reads TGTGCCAGCAGCTTCAGACTAGTGGTCGACACCGGGGAGCTGTTTTTT. This encodes CASSFRLVVDTGELFF.

Note on this clonotype: The final CDR3 position lacks the conserved phenylalanine or tryptophan, pointing to a likely read error. This chain links TRBV5-1 with TRBJ2-3, with a weak D call TRBD1 (5 bases). The ends were cut back, 4 bases at V and 0 bases at J, with 15 bases in the middle. The CDR3 totals 16 residues. In germline, CDR1 is SGHRS, CDR2 YFSETQ. The CDR3 nucleotides are TGCGCCAGCAGCATCAGGACATACTTCAGCACAGATACGCAGTATCTT. Translating it yields CASSIRTYFSTDTQYL.

This clonotype was observed many times. The CDR3 region is CSAREPRNSPLHF. In DNA form, the CDR3 reads TGCAGTGCTAGAGAACCGCGGAATTCACCCCTCCACTTT. V gene TRBV20-1 combines with J gene TRBJ1-6; no clear D. The CDR3 spans 13 residues. The V end lost 0 bases, the J end lost 7 bases, and 7 bases lay between the germline ends. Germline V gene sequence: CDR1 DFQATT, CDR2 SNEGSKA (reference sequence).

This clonotype was observed many times. The V call is TRBV7-8, the J call TRBJ2-7; the D is unclear. Between the trimmed V and J ends, which lost 3 bases and 2 bases, there was a span of 14 bases. Per the germline V gene, CDR1 is SGHVS and CDR2 is FQNEAQ. The CDR3 is made up of 15 amino acids. CDR3 protein: CASSFYRGQTYEQYF. CDR3 DNA sequence: TGTGCCAGCAGCTTCTACCGTGGGCAGACCTACGAGCAGTACTTC.

This clonotype was seen only once. The rearrangement uses TRBV6-1 and TRBJ1-1; no reliable D call. Trimming removed 7 bases at V and 8 bases at J, with 14 bases between. The CDR3 is 12 residues long. Germline V gene lookup returns CDR1 MNHNS and CDR2 SASEGT. The CDR3 is CASTAPYSEAFF. CDR3 nucleotide sequence: TGTGCCAGCACCGCCCCTTACTCGGAAGCTTTCTTT.

The CDR3 loop is CASSVELWAETQYF. Here the CDR3 DNA reads TGTGCCAGCAGCGTAGAATTGTGGGCGGAGACCCAGTACTTC. The chain has TRBV9 and TRBJ2-5; no clear D gene. V was trimmed by 0 bases and J by 5 bases, leaving 11 bases between them. Per germline, CDR1 SGDLS and CDR2 YYNGEE. CDR3 length equals 14 residues.

This clonotype showed up many times. This sequence joins TRBV27 and TRBJ2-1, with 8 bases matching TRBD1. Germline V gene lookup returns CDR1 MNHEY and CDR2 SMNVEV (reference sequence). V was clipped by 5 bases and J by 7 bases; unmatched bases: 13. The CDR3 is 16 amino acids. The CDR3: CASSLQQGVLLNEQFF. The DNA for the CDR3 is TGTGCCAGCAGTCTACAACAGGGGGTGCTCTTAAATGAGCAGTTCTTC.

This sequence joins TRBV2 and TRBJ2-2; 12 bases line up with TRBD2. This CDR3 has 16 amino acids. Unmatched junction bases numbered 9, after V lost 7 bases and J lost 6 bases. Germline V gene data show CDR1 as SNHLY and CDR2 as FYNNEI. The CDR3 here is CASKALAGGPSGELFF. CDR3 in DNA: TGTGCCAGCAAAGCTCTAGCGGGAGGGCCCTCCGGGGAGCTGTTTTTT.

This clonotype was counted only a few times. The junction departs from the called germline gene at one end, perhaps through a read error. V usage is TRBV5-1 and J usage is TRBJ2-7; D gene ambiguous. Per germline, CDR1 SGHRS and CDR2 YFSETQ. There are 12 residues in the CDR3. Here the CDR3 reads CASSLEIYEQYF. CDR3 sequence (DNA): TGTGCCAGCAGCTTGGAAATCTACGAGCAGTACTTC.

This clonotype was seen repeatedly, ten times or more. The V and J genes are TRBV6-1 and TRBJ1-5; 7 bases align to TRBD1. Germline V gene sequence: CDR1 MNHNS, CDR2 SASEGT. The length of the CDR3 is 13 residues. V gave up 7 bases and J gave up 3 bases; unmatched junction bases: 3. In DNA, the CDR3 is TGTGCCAGCAAAAGGGGGCTCAATCAGCCCCAGCATTTT. It encodes CASKRGLNQPQHF.

Many counts were recorded for this clonotype. The V and J genes are TRBV5-6 and TRBJ1-5, with 7 nucleotides matching TRBD1. V gave up 5 bases and J gave up 0 bases; unmatched junction bases: 8. This CDR3 region has 16 residues. The germline CDR1 and CDR2 sequences are SGHDT and YYEEEE. The CDR3 protein is CASSFYRGDSNQPQHF. CDR3 DNA: TGTGCCAGCAGTTTTTACAGGGGAGATAGCAATCAGCCCCAGCATTTT.

In the case of this clonotype: A much larger clone differs from this one at a single base, so this may be a read error. Since no conserved phenylalanine or tryptophan closes the CDR3, a read error is the likely cause. This chain links TRBV10-3 with TRBJ1-2; 7 positions match TRBD1. Germline CDR1 reads ENHRY; CDR2 reads SYGVKD. Trimming took 5 bases from V and 0 from J; bases not matched to a gene: 6. The CDR3 runs to 15 residues. The CDR3 DNA is TGTGCCATCAGTATTACCGGGACAGCTAACTATGGCTACACCCTC. It specifies CAISITGTANYGYTL.

As concerns this clonotype: This may be a read error, as it is one base from a much larger clone. CDR3 coding DNA: TGCAGTGCTGGACCCGGTGACGGAGGTTCGGGAGAGCAGTACTTC. Its translation: CSAGPGDGGSGEQYF. The V call is TRBV20-1, the J call TRBJ2-7; tentative D call: TRBD2 (5 bases). This CDR3 is 15 amino acids long. V was trimmed by 5 bases and J by 7 bases, leaving 24 bases between them. The germline V gene encodes CDR1 DFQATT and CDR2 SNEGSKA (reference sequence).

This clonotype was detected many times. V gene TRBV5-1 combines with J gene TRBJ1-1; D is uncertain. Germline V gene data show CDR1 as SGHRS and CDR2 as YFSETQ. V was clipped by 0 bases and J by 5 bases, with 14 bases between them. The CDR3 length is 15 residues. CDR3 DNA sequence: TGCGCCAGCAGCTTGGGTCCCCGAGTGGGGACTGAAGCTTTCTTT. Translation: CASSLGPRVGTEAFF.

This clonotype was counted at least ten times. The chain carries TRBV20-1 and TRBJ1-5; 7 bases map to TRBD1. V shed 7 bases, J shed 1 base, and the junction held 1 base outside the gene matches. The CDR3 loop spans 12 amino acids. CDR1 and CDR2 from the germline V gene are DFQATT and SNEGSKA (reference sequence). CDR3 in amino acids: CSVGQSNQPQHF. In DNA form, the CDR3 reads TGCAGTGTGGGACAGAGCAATCAGCCCCAGCATTTT.

This clonotype showed up just a few times. The chain carries TRBV5-1 and TRBJ2-5; D not resolved. V lost 0 bases, J lost 8 bases, and 5 bases lay in between. This CDR3 contains 11 residues. CDR1 and CDR2 from the germline V gene are SGHRS and YFSETQ. The CDR3 loop is CASSLGQTQYF. The CDR3 nucleotides read TGCGCCAGCAGCTTGGGACAAACCCAGTACTTC.

This clonotype has at least ten counts. The J gene is TRBJ2-2, the V gene TRBV29-1, with D perhaps matching TRBD1 (5 bases). V lost 3 bases and J lost 3, with 8 bases in between. Germline assignment: CDR1 SQVTM and CDR2 ANQGSEA. This CDR3 has 13 amino acids. CDR3 in DNA: TGCAGCGTTGACAGGGATCACACCGGGGAGCTGTTTTTT. Translated: CSVDRDHTGELFF.